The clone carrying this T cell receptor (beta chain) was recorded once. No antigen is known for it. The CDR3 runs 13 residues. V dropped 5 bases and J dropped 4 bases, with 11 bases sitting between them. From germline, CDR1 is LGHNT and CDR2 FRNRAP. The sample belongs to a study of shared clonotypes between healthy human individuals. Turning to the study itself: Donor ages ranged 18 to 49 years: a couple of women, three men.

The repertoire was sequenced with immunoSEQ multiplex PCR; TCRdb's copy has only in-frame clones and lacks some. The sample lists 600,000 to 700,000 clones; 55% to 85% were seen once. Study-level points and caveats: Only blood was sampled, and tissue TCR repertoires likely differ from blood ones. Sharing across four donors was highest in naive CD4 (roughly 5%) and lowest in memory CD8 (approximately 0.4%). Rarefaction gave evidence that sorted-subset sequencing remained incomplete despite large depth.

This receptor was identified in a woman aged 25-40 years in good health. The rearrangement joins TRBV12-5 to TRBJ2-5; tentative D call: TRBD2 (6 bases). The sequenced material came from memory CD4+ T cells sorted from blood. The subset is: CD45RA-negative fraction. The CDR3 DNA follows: TGTGCTAGTGGTATGACTAGTGTAGAGACCCAGTACTTC. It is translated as CASGMTSVETQYF.